A single sample is the source of the 11 T cell receptor beta chains below, sequenced in a study of T cells in tumors after PD-1 blockade. Profiled with immunoSEQ multiplex PCR; TCRdb holds only in-frame clones, not every one. The data contain roughly 20,000 clones, approximately 81% of them singletons. The sample was PBMCs, taken after anti-PD-1 therapy. These receptors were collected from a human donor with advanced basal cell or squamous cell carcinoma (not recorded which).

This clone appeared a few times. The V and J genes are TRBV2 and TRBJ2-5, with 14 bases identical to TRBD2. CDR3 length equals 15 residues. CDR1 is SNHLY, CDR2 FYNNEI, per germline. V lost 8 bases, J lost 5 bases, and 7 bases stayed unmatched. The CDR3 region has the DNA TGTGCCAGCGGGGGACTAGCGGGAGCGGAGGAGACCCAGTACTTC. Translation: CASGGLAGAEETQYF.

This clone has only a few counts. V gene TRBV25-1 combines with J gene TRBJ2-1, with 8 bases matching TRBD2. CDR1 and CDR2 from the germline V gene are MGHDK and SYGVNS. The CDR3 totals 15 residues. The trim removed 4 bases at V and 0 bases at J, leaving 2 bases unmatched. As DNA, the CDR3 is TGTGCCAGCAGTGCTCGGGAGGGCTCCTACAATGAGCAGTTCTTC. It yields the protein CASSAREGSYNEQFF. The variable domain in full, with the rest retrieved from reference TRBV25-1 and TRBJ2-1, is EADIYQTPRYLVIGTGKKITLECSQTMGHDKMYWYQQDPGMELHLIHYSYGVNSTEKGDLSSESTVSRIRTEHFPLTLESARPSHTSQYLCASSAREGSYNEQFFGPGTRLTVL.

This clone appeared a single time. This chain links TRBV19 with TRBJ2-2; D possibly corresponds to TRBD2 (6 bases). Germline CDR1 is LNHDA and CDR2 is SQIVND (reference sequence). The CDR3 covers 16 residues. Between the trimmed V and J ends, which lost 4 bases and 1 base, there was a span of 13 bases. CDR3 in amino acids: CASSSLGGLNTGELFF. The CDR3, as DNA: TGTGCCAGTAGTAGTCTTGGGGGACTGAACACCGGGGAGCTGTTTTTT. Combining the CDR3 with reference TRBV19 and TRBJ2-2 gives the whole variable domain DGGITQSPKYLFRKEGQNVTLSCEQNLNHDAMYWYRQDPGQGLRLIYYSQIVNDFQKGDIAEGYSVSREKKESFPLTVTSAQKNPTAFYLCASSSLGGLNTGELFFGEGSRLTVL.

The chain couples TRBV6-5 to TRBJ1-1; D is perhaps TRBD1 (6 bases). The ends were cut back, 0 bases at V and 7 bases at J, with 15 bases in the middle. This CDR3 is 15 amino acids long. The germline gives CDR1 MNHEY, CDR2 SVGAGI. CDR3 DNA: TGTGCCAGCAGTTACTCATCGAGCAGGGGAGGTGAAGCTTTCTTT. It encodes CASSYSSSRGGEAFF.

The V gene is TRBV7-9, the J gene TRBJ1-5, with D tentatively TRBD1 (5 bases). The CDR3 is 15 residues long. The V gene lost 5 bases and the J gene lost 1 base, with 12 bases spanning the gap. Germline CDR1 SEHNR, CDR2 FQNEAQ (reference sequence). CDR3 nucleotides: TGTGCCAGCAGCCCTGGGGGGAACAGCAATCAGCCCCAGCATTTT. This translates into CASSPGGNSNQPQHF.

The chain is built from TRBV18 and TRBJ2-1, with a possible D match to TRBD1 (6 bases). The CDR3 extends over 15 amino acids. Trimming left V 4 bases short and J 7 bases short, with 17 bases between. Per the germline V gene, CDR1 is KGHSH and CDR2 is LQKENI. The CDR3 DNA sequence: TGTGCCAGCTCACTAACGGCCTACAGGGAGAATGAGCAGTTCTTC. Amino acid sequence: CASSLTAYRENEQFF. Filled out from reference TRBV18 and TRBJ2-1, the complete variable domain reads NAGVMQNPRHLVRRRGQEARLRCSPMKGHSHVYWYRQLPEEGLKFMVYLQKENIIDESGMPKERFSAEFPKEGPSILRIQQVVRGDSAAYFCASSLTAYRENEQFFGPGTRLTVL.

This clone came up once. Other nucleotide sequences in the sample specify the same CDR3. The gene calls are TRBV9 and TRBJ2-7; the D gene is possibly TRBD1 (6 bases). The CDR3 is 16 residues long. Per germline, CDR1 SGDLS and CDR2 YYNGEE. V was pared by 4 bases and J by 5 bases, with 22 bases between. CDR3 loop: CASSRRGTRSDDEQYF. The CDR3 region has the DNA TGTGCCAGCAGCCGAAGGGGGACCAGGAGCGACGACGAGCAGTACTTC.

This chain joins TRBV18 and TRBJ2-7; the D gene is possibly TRBD1 (5 bases). The length of the CDR3 is 14 residues. V lost 1 base and J 5 bases, leaving 12 bases between the germline ends. CDR1 and CDR2 (germline): KGHSH, LQKENI. CDR3 bases: TGTGCCAGCTCACCACTTACAGGTAGCAACGAGCAGTACTTC. Its translation is CASSPLTGSNEQYF. The whole variable domain, remainder taken from reference TRBV18 and TRBJ2-7, is NAGVMQNPRHLVRRRGQEARLRCSPMKGHSHVYWYRQLPEEGLKFMVYLQKENIIDESGMPKERFSAEFPKEGPSILRIQQVVRGDSAAYFCASSPLTGSNEQYFGPGTRLTVT.

The genes are TRBV27 and TRBJ1-5, with 8 bases lining up with TRBD1. V lost 5 bases to trimming and J lost 3 bases; unmatched junction nucleotides: 6. This CDR3 is 15 amino acids long. Germline CDR1 is MNHEY and CDR2 is SMNVEV (reference sequence). The CDR3 bases are TGTGCCAGCAGTCGTCGACAGGGGCACAATCAGCCCCAGCATTTT. Translating it yields CASSRRQGHNQPQHF.

This clone was counted a single time. The chain employs TRBV14 and TRBJ2-1; 9 bases are shared with TRBD1. V dropped 5 bases and J dropped 0; count of bases not matched to a gene: 17. CDR3 length equals 20 residues. Germline CDR1 SGHDN, CDR2 FVKESK. As DNA, the CDR3 is TGTGCCAGCAGCGCATCGTTCGGGACAGGGCGTTTCAGCTCCTACAATGAGCAGTTCTTC. Its protein product is CASSASFGTGRFSSYNEQFF. Full variable domain (rest looked up from reference TRBV14 and TRBJ2-1): EAGVTQFPSHSVIEKGQTVTLRCDPISGHDNLYWYRRVMGKEIKFLLHFVKESKQDESGMPNNRFLAERTGGTYSTLKVQPAELEDSGVYFCASSASFGTGRFSSYNEQFFGPGTRLTVL.

This chain uses TRBV6-5 with TRBJ1-4, with unresolved D. The V gene lost 5 bases and the J gene lost 15 bases, with 16 bases spanning the gap. The length of the CDR3 is 12 residues. CDR1 and CDR2 (germline): MNHEY, SVGAGI. CDR3 sequence reads: CASSPGEYKVFF. DNA for the CDR3: TGTGCCAGCAGTCCCGGCGAGTATAAGGTGTTTTTT.